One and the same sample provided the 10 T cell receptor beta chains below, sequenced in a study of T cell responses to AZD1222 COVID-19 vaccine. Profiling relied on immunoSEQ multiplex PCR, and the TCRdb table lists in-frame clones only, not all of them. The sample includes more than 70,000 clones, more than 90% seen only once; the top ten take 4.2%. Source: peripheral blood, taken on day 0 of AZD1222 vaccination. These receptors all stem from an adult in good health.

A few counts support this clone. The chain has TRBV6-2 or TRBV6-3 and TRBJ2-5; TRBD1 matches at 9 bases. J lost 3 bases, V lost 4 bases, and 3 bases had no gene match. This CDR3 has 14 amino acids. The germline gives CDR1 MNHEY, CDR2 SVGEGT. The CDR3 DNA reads TGTGCCAGCAGTTGGGACAGGGCTAAAGAGACCCAGTACTTC. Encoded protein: CASSWDRAKETQYF.

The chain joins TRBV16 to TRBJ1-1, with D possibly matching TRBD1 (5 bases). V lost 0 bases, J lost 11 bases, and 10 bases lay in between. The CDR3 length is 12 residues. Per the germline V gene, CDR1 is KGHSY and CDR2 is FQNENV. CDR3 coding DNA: TGTGCCAGCAGCCAATCGATGTGGGGGGCTTTCTTT. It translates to CASSQSMWGAFF.

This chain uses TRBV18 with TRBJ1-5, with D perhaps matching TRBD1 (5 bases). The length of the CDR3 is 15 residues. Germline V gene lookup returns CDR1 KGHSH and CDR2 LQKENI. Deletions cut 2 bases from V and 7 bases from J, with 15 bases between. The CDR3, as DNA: TGTGCCAGCTCACCATCGCGACAGCGGGGGCAGCCCCAGCATTTT. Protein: CASSPSRQRGQPQHF.

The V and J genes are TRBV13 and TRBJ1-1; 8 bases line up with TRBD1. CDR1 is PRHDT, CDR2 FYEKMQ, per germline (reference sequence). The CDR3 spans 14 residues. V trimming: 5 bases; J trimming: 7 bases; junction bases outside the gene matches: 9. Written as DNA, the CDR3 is TGTGCCAGCAGCCCGCGACAGGGGTATGGTGAAGCTTTCTTT. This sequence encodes CASSPRQGYGEAFF.

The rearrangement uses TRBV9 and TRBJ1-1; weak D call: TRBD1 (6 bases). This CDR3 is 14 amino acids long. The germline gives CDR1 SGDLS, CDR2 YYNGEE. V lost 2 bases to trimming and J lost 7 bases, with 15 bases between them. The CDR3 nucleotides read TGTGCCAGCAGCGTGGGAACAGGGTTTTTTGAAGCTTTCTTT. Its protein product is CASSVGTGFFEAFF.

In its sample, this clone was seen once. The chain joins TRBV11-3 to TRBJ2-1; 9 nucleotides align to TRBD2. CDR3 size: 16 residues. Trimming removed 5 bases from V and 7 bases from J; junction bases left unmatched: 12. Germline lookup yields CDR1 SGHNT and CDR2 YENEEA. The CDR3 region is CASSGGAGGPRNEQFF. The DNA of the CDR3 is TGTGCCAGCAGCGGTGGGGCGGGAGGGCCGAGAAATGAGCAGTTCTTC.

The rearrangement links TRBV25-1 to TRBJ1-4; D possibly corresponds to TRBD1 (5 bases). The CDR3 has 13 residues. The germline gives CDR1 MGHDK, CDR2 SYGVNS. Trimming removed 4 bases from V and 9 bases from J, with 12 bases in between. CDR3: CASSGDSYQKLFF. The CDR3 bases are TGTGCCAGCAGTGGGGACTCCTATCAAAAACTGTTTTTT.

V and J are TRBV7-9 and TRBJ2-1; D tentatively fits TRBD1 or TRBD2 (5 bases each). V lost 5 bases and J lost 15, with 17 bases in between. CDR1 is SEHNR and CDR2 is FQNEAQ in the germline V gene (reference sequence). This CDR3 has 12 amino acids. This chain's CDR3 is CASSPAGTRAFF. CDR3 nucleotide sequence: TGTGCCAGCAGCCCGGCCGGGACCCGGGCGTTCTTC.

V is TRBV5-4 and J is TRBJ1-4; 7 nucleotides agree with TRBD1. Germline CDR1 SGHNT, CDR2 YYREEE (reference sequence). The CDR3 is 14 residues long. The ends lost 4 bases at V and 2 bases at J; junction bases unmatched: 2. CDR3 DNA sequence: TGTGCCAGCAGCCGGGACAGTACTAATGAAAAACTGTTTTTT. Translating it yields CASSRDSTNEKLFF.

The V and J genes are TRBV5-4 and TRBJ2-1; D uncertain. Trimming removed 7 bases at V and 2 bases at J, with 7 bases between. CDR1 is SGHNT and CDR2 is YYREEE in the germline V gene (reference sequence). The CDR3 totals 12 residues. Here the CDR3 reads CASESPYNEQFF. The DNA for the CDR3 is TGTGCCAGCGAATCCCCCTACAATGAGCAGTTCTTC.